The entry below gives a single TCR beta chain sequence along with its context. The data were obtained in a study of blood T cell repertoires in COVID-19. Study in general: Italy, Spain and the United States were the sources of the convalescent and acute COVID-19 samples.

The V end was cut by 3 bases, the J end by 3 bases, with 4 bases between. Germline lookup yields CDR1 SGDLS and CDR2 YYNGEE. The CDR3 contains 12 residues. During active infection, Seattle patients enrolled and were then monitored through disease. Some clones are missing from TCRdb's copy, which holds only in-frame ones; the method was immunoSEQ multiplex PCR. The sample has hundreds of thousands of clones, 75% to 85% seen once; the top ten hold around 1.3%. The sample consisted of peripheral blood. The receptor was derived from a woman aged 25 to 39 with COVID-19, enrolled during active disease. The V call is TRBV9, the J call TRBJ2-1; D gene unclear. Here the CDR3 reads CASSADYNEQFF. The CDR3 nucleotides are TGTGCCAGCAGCGCAGACTACAATGAGCAGTTCTTC.